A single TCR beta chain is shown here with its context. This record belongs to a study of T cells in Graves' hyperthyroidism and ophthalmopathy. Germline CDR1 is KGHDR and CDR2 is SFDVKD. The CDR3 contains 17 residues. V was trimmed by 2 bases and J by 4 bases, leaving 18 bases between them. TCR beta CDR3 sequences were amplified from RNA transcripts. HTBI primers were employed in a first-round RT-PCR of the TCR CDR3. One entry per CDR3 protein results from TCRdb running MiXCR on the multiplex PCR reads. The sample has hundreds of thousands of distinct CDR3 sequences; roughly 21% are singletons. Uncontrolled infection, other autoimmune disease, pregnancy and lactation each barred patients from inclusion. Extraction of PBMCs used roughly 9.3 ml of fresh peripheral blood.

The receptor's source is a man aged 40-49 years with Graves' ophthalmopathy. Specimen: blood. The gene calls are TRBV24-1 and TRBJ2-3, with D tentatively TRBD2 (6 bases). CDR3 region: CATSDSGVLGDADTQYF. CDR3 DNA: TGTGCCACCAGTGATTCGGGGGTACTAGGAGATGCAGATACGCAGTATTTT.